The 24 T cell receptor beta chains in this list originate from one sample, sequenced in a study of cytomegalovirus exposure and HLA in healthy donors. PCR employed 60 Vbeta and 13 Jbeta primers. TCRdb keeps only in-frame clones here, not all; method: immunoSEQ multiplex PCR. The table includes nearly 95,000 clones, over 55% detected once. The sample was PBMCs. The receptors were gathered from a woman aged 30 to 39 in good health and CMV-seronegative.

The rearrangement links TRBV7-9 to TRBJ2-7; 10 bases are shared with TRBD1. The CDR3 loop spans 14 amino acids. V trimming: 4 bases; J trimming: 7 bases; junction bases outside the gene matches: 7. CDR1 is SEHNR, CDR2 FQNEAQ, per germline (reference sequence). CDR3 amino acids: CASSYRQGAGEQYF. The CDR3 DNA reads TGTGCCAGCAGCTATAGACAGGGGGCTGGGGAGCAGTACTTC. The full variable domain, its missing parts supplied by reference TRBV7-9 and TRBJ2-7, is DTGVSQNPRHKITKRGQNVTFRCDPISEHNRLYWYRQTLGQGPEFLTYFQNEAQLEKSRLLSDRFSAERPKGSFSTLEIQRTEQGDSAMYLCASSYRQGAGEQYFGPGTRLTVT.

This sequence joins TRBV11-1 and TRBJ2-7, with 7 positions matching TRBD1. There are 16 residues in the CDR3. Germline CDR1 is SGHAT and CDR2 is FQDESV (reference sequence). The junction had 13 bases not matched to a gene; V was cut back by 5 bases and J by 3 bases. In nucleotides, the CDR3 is TGTGCCAGCAGCCCACCGGGACAGCTCTTTCTCTACGAGCAGTACTTC. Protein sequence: CASSPPGQLFLYEQYF.

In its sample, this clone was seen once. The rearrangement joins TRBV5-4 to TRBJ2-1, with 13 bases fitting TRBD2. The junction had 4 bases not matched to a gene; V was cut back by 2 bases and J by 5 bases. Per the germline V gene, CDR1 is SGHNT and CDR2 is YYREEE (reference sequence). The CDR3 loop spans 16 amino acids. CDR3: CASSLRLAGGHNEQFF. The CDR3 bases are TGTGCCAGCAGCTTACGACTAGCGGGAGGCCACAATGAGCAGTTCTTC. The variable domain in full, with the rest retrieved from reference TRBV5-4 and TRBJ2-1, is ETGVTQSPTHLIKTRGQQVTLRCSSQSGHNTVSWYQQALGQGPQFIFQYYREEENGRGNFPPRFSGLQFPNYSSELNVNALELDDSALYLCASSLRLAGGHNEQFFGPGTRLTVL.

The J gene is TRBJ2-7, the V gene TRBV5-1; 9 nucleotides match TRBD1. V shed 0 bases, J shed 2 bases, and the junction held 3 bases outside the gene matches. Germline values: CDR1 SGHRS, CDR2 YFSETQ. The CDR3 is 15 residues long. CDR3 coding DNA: TGCGCCAGCAGCTTGGGACAGGGGGTTACCTACGAGCAGTACTTC. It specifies CASSLGQGVTYEQYF.

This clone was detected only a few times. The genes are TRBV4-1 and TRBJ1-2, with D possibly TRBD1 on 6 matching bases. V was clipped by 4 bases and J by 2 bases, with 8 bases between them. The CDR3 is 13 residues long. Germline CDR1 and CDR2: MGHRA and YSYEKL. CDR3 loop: CASSRTGNYGYTF. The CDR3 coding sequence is TGCGCCAGCAGCCGCACAGGGAACTATGGCTACACCTTC.

The CDR3 is CASSQDTTGHSEAFF. DNA for the CDR3: TGCGCCAGCAGCCAAGATACGACAGGGCATTCTGAAGCTTTCTTT. The chain employs TRBV4-3 and TRBJ1-1, with 7 bases matching TRBD1. CDR1 and CDR2 (germline): LGHNA, YSLEER. The trim removed 0 bases at V and 6 bases at J, leaving 7 bases unmatched. The CDR3 extends over 15 amino acids.

The CDR3 reads CASSPGQPNAEQYF. The CDR3 DNA reads as TGCGCCAGCAGCCCGGGACAGCCTAACGCAGAGCAGTACTTC. This chain links TRBV5-1 with TRBJ2-7, with 7 bases identical to TRBD1. The CDR3 is made up of 14 amino acids. Germline V CDR1 and CDR2: SGHRS, YFSETQ. Trimming cost V 4 bases and J 7 bases; bases outside gene matches: 11.

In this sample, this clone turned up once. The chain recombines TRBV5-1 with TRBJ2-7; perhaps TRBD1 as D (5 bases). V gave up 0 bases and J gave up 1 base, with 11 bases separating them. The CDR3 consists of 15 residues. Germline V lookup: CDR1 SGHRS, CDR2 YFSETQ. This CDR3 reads CASSLGQTASYEQYF. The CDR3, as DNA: TGCGCCAGCAGCTTGGGACAGACCGCTTCCTACGAGCAGTACTTC.

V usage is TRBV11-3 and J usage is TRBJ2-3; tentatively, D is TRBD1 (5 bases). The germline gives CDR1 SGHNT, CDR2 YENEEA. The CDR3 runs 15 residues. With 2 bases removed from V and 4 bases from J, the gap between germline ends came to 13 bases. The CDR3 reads CASSLTGALADTQYF. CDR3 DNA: TGTGCCAGCAGCTTAACTGGGGCCTTGGCAGATACGCAGTATTTT.

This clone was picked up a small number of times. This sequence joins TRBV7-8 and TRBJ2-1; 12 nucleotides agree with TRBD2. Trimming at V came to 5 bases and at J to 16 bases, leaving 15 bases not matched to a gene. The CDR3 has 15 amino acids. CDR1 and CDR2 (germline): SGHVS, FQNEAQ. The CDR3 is CASSPHRETSGSLFF. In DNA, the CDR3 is TGTGCCAGCAGCCCGCATCGCGAGACTAGCGGGAGTCTTTTCTTC.

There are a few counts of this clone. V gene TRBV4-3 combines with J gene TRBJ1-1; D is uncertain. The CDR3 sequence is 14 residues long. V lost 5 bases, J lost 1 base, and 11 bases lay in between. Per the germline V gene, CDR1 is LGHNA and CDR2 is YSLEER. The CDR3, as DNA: TGCGCCAGCAGCTGGTTCCTACGGAACACTGAAGCTTTCTTT. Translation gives CASSWFLRNTEAFF.

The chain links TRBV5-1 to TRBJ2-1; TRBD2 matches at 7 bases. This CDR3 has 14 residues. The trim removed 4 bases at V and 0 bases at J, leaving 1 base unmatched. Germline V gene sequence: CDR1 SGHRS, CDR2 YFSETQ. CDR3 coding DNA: TGCGCCAGCAGCCCGGGGGGCTCCTACAATGAGCAGTTCTTC. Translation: CASSPGGSYNEQFF.

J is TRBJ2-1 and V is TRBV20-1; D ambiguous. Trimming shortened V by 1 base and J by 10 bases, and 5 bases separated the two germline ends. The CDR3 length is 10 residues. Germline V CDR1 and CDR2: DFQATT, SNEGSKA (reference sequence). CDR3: CSARVREQFF. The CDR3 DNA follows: TGCAGTGCTAGAGTACGGGAGCAGTTCTTC.

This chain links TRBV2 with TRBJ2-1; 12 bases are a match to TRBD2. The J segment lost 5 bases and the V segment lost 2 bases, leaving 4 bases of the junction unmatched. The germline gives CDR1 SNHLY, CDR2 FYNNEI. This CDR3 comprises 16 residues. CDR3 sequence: CASSELAGGRDNEQFF. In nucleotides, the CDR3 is TGTGCCAGCAGTGAACTAGCGGGGGGGCGGGACAATGAGCAGTTCTTC.

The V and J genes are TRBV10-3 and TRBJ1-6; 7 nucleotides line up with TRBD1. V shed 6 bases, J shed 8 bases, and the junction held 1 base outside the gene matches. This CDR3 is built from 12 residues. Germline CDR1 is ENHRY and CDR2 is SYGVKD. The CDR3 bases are TGTGCCATCAGAGGACAGGATTCACCCCTCCACTTT. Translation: CAIRGQDSPLHF.

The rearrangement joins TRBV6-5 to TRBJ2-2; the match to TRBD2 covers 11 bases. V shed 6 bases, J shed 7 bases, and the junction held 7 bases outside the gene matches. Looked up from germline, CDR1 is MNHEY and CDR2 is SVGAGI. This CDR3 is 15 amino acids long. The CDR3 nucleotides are TGTGCCAGCAGCCTGGCTAGCGGGAGGATCGGGGAGCTGTTTTTT. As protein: CASSLASGRIGELFF.

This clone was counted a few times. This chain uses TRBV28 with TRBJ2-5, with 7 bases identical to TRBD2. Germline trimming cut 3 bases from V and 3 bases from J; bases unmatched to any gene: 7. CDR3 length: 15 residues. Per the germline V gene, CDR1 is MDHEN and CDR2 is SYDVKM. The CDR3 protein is CASSFRSGMEETQYF. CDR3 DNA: TGTGCCAGCAGTTTCCGGAGCGGGATGGAAGAGACCCAGTACTTC.

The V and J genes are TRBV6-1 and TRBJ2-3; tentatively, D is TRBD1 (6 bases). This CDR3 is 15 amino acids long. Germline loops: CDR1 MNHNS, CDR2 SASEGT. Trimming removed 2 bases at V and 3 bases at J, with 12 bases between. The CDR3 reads CASSEQGLGTDTQYF. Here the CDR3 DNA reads TGTGCCAGCAGTGAACAGGGGTTAGGTACAGATACGCAGTATTTT.

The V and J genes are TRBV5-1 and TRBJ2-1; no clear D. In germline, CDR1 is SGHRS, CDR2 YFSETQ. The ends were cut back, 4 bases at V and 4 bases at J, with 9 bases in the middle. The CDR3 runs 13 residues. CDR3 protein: CASSPTEYNEQFF. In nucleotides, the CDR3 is TGCGCCAGCAGCCCCACAGAGTACAATGAGCAGTTCTTC.

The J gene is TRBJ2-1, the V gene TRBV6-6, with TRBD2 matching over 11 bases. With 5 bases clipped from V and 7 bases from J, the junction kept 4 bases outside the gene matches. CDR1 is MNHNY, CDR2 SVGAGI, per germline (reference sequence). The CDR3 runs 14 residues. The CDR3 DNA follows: TGTGCCAGCAGTCCTAGCGGGGGGCCTAATGAGCAGTTCTTC. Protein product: CASSPSGGPNEQFF.

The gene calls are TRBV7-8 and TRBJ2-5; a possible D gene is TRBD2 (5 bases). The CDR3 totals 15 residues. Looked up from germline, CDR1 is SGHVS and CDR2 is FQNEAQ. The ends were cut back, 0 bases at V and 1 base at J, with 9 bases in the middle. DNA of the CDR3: TGTGCCAGCAGCTTAGCTGAGGGTGTCCAAGAGACCCAGTACTTC. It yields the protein CASSLAEGVQETQYF.

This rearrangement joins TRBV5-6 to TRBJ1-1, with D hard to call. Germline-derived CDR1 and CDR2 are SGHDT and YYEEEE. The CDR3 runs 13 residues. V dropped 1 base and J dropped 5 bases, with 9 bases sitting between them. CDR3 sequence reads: CASSLNMRTEAFF. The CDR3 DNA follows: TGTGCCAGCAGCTTGAACATGAGGACTGAAGCTTTCTTT.

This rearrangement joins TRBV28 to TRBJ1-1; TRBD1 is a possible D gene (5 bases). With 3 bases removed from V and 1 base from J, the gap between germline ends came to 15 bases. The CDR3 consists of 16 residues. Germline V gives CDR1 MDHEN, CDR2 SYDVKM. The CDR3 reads CASSLAGHVRNTEAFF. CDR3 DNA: TGTGCCAGCAGTTTGGCAGGGCACGTAAGGAACACTGAAGCTTTCTTT.

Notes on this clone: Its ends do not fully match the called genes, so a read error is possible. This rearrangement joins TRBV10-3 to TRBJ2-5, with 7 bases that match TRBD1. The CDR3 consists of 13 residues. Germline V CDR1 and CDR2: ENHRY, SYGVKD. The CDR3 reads CAIRTGQQEAQYF. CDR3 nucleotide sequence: TGTGCCATCAGAACGGGACAGCAAGAGGCCCAGTACTTC.